Following are 11 T cell receptor beta chains from one sample sequenced in a study of early stage breast cancer tumors. Clones were read by immunoSEQ multiplex PCR, and TCRdb kept only the in-frame ones, dropping some. The repertoire holds fewer than 70,000 clones, with around 80% as singletons. The sequencing input was blood. Receptors were obtained from a person in their 40s with breast cancer.

The chain carries TRBV28 and TRBJ1-2, with D unclear. V was pared by 7 bases and J by 7 bases, with 13 bases between. Germline loops: CDR1 MDHEN, CDR2 SYDVKM. The CDR3 covers 12 residues. The CDR3 sequence: CASMTGYFGYTF. The CDR3 DNA sequence: TGTGCCAGCATGACCGGGTATTTTGGCTACACCTTC.

For the CDR3, the DNA is TGTGCCAGCAGCGTAGGACAGGTCAATGAGCAGTTCTTC. Its protein is CASSVGQVNEQFF. V is TRBV5-8 and J is TRBJ2-1; 7 nucleotides line up with TRBD1. Germline CDR1 SGHTS, CDR2 YDEGEE. Germline trimming cut 4 bases from V and 6 bases from J; bases unmatched to any gene: 4. This CDR3 has 13 residues.

CDR3 coding DNA: TGCGCCAGCAGCCAAGTGGGTCAGCCCCAGCATTTT. Translated: CASSQVGQPQHF. The gene calls are TRBV4-1 and TRBJ1-5; D call uncertain. Trimming removed 1 base at V and 6 bases at J, with 4 bases between. The V gene's germline CDR1 is MGHRA and CDR2 YSYEKL. This CDR3 contains 12 residues.

V and J are TRBV30 and TRBJ2-1, with a weak D call TRBD1 (6 bases). This CDR3 spans 17 amino acids. With 3 bases removed from V and 1 base from J, the gap between germline ends came to 19 bases. The germline CDR1 and CDR2 sequences are GTSNPN and SVGIG (reference sequence). CDR3 protein: CAWSPLHRELSYNEQFF. The CDR3 nucleotides read TGTGCCTGGAGCCCTCTACACAGGGAGTTGTCCTACAATGAGCAGTTCTTC.

This chain joins TRBV19 and TRBJ1-1; tentatively, D is TRBD1 (5 bases). Germline V lookup: CDR1 LNHDA, CDR2 SQIVND (reference sequence). The CDR3 is made up of 14 amino acids. The V gene lost 5 bases and the J gene lost 5 bases, with 15 bases spanning the gap. The CDR3 loop reads CASSPTTGGTEAFF. The CDR3, as DNA: TGTGCCAGTAGTCCCACGACGGGGGGGACTGAAGCTTTCTTT.

The chain uses TRBV6-5 and TRBJ2-7; TRBD1 is a possible D gene (6 bases). V lost 3 bases and J 2 bases, leaving 11 bases between the germline ends. The CDR3 spans 14 residues. Germline V gene lookup returns CDR1 MNHEY and CDR2 SVGAGI. The CDR3 here is CASSYRDTAYEQYF. The CDR3 region has the DNA TGTGCCAGCAGTTATCGGGACACTGCCTACGAGCAGTACTTC.

The genes are TRBV5-8 and TRBJ1-1; 10 bases are shared with TRBD1. Germline values: CDR1 SGHTS, CDR2 YDEGEE. This CDR3 has 17 residues. The trim removed 2 bases at V and 1 base at J, leaving 8 bases unmatched. The CDR3 coding sequence is TGTGCCAGCAGCTTTAACCGACAGGGGGCTAAGAACACTGAAGCTTTCTTT. Amino acid sequence: CASSFNRQGAKNTEAFF.

The chain joins TRBV6-1 to TRBJ1-5, with D possibly TRBD1 on 5 matching bases. The germline V gene encodes CDR1 MNHNS and CDR2 SASEGT. The CDR3 contains 16 residues. V lost 2 bases and J 5 bases, leaving 16 bases between the germline ends. CDR3 sequence: CASSEFAQSGYQPQHF. The CDR3, as DNA: TGTGCCAGCAGTGAATTTGCGCAATCAGGGTATCAGCCCCAGCATTTT.

This clone occurred a few times. This sequence joins TRBV18 and TRBJ1-3; D remains ambiguous. V shed 0 bases and J shed 0 bases, with 9 bases lying between them. The CDR3 contains 16 residues. Germline CDR1 and CDR2: KGHSH and LQKENI. CDR3 residues: CASSPPSLSSGNTIYF. In nucleotides, the CDR3 is TGTGCCAGCTCACCACCGTCGCTCAGCTCTGGAAACACCATATATTTT.

The chain couples TRBV19 to TRBJ2-1; 8 bases are a match to TRBD2. The CDR3 runs to 20 residues. J gave up 0 bases and V 5 bases, and 18 bases lay outside the gene matches. The germline V gene encodes CDR1 LNHDA and CDR2 SQIVND (reference sequence). CDR3 DNA sequence: TGTGCCAGTAGTTCCAGAGCGGGAGAAGTTTTATGGAGCTCCTACAATGAGCAGTTCTTC. The encoded protein is CASSSRAGEVLWSSYNEQFF.

The V and J genes are TRBV5-4 and TRBJ2-1; possible D gene TRBD1, 6 bases. The CDR3 spans 16 residues. Trimming took off 2 bases at V and 4 bases at J, with 16 bases between the two ends. Germline loops: CDR1 SGHNT, CDR2 YYREEE (reference sequence). The CDR3 region is CASSFPRGSSYNEQFF. CDR3 DNA: TGTGCCAGCAGCTTTCCCAGGGGCTCTTCTTACAATGAGCAGTTCTTC. Complete variable domain (other parts from reference TRBV5-4 and TRBJ2-1): ETGVTQSPTHLIKTRGQQVTLRCSSQSGHNTVSWYQQALGQGPQFIFQYYREEENGRGNFPPRFSGLQFPNYSSELNVNALELDDSALYLCASSFPRGSSYNEQFFGPGTRLTVL.